The T cell receptor beta chain described here comes from a study of blood T cell repertoires in COVID-19. Study information: The samples span acute and convalescent COVID-19 from the United States, Italy and Spain. The cDNA or gDNA used as material had been derived from T cells, B-cell-depleted T cells, or PBMCs.

Authors' analysis steps: Estimation of nucleated cell counts relied on the amplification of reference gene primers. Produced via immunoSEQ multiplex PCR; TCRdb's table is partial and in-frame only. Clone size and V and J calls were adopted from that table, with D and trimming inferred from the DNA. The sample holds 65,000 or so clones, more than 75% seen once. Sequencing input: peripheral blood. The receptor's source is a man between 50 and 59 years old with active COVID-19.

For the CDR3, the DNA is TGTGCCAGCAGCTTAACTTCACTCGGGACTAGCGGGGGGGCCTATGAGCAGTTCTTC. Protein: CASSLTSLGTSGGAYEQFF. The chain carries TRBV7-3 and TRBJ2-1, with 16 bases matching TRBD2. The CDR3 has 19 residues. Germline V gene sequence: CDR1 SGHTA, CDR2 FQGTGA. V lost 0 bases, J lost 8 bases, and 10 bases stayed unmatched.